These 32 T cell receptor beta chains originate from one sample sequenced in a study of beta chain features in type 1 diabetes. Points from the study as a whole: In every one of the four CD4+ subsets, TCRB CDR3s were moderately but significantly shorter in Type 1 diabetes patients.

Expressed TCRB transcripts got sequenced, as all isolated RNA was reverse transcribed. The table came from immunoSEQ multiplex PCR; TCRdb's copy has only in-frame clones and leaves some out. The repertoire holds more than 550,000 clones, with over 11% as singletons. Antigen specificity for these receptors is unknown. The sequenced sample consisted of naive CD4+ T cells from blood. These receptors originate from a man younger than 35 with type 1 diabetes.

This clone was counted only a few times. CDR3 DNA: TGTGCCAGCAGTTACTCGACGGGACCGATACCATACGAGCAGTACTTC. Translation: CASSYSTGPIPYEQYF. This chain joins TRBV6-5 and TRBJ2-7; perhaps D is TRBD1 or TRBD2 (5 bases each). The CDR3 loop spans 16 amino acids. From germline, CDR1 is MNHEY and CDR2 SVGAGI. Trimming shortened V by 0 bases and J by 4 bases, and 16 bases separated the two germline ends.

The chain recombines TRBV2 with TRBJ1-2, with a possible D match to TRBD1 (5 bases). The CDR3 is 15 residues long. The germline V gene encodes CDR1 SNHLY and CDR2 FYNNEI. V lost 0 bases, J lost 4 bases, and 12 bases lay in between. CDR3 sequence: CASSEAGGGTYGYTF. In nucleotides, the CDR3 is TGTGCCAGCAGTGAAGCTGGGGGAGGGACCTATGGCTACACCTTC.

A note on this clone: Distinct nucleotide sequences in the sample also encode this CDR3. CDR3 sequence reads: CASSLDRSYGYTF. Written as DNA, the CDR3 is TGTGCCAGCAGCTTAGACAGGTCTTATGGCTACACCTTC. V is TRBV7-2 and J is TRBJ1-2; a weak D match, TRBD1 (5 bases). The CDR3 length is 13 residues. Trimming shortened V by 1 base and J by 5 bases, and 8 bases separated the two germline ends. The germline gives CDR1 SGHTA, CDR2 FQGNSA.

This chain links TRBV2 with TRBJ2-7; 7 bases are a match to TRBD2. Germline CDR1 reads SNHLY; CDR2 reads FYNNEI. CDR3 length: 14 residues. The V and J ends lost 11 bases and 7 bases, in that order; junction bases with no gene match: 17. The CDR3 reads CAPRDPAGAWEQYF. In nucleotides, the CDR3 is TGTGCCCCCCGGGATCCGGCGGGAGCGTGGGAGCAGTACTTC.

V usage is TRBV2 and J usage is TRBJ2-2, with a possible D match to TRBD2 (5 bases). Germline V gene data show CDR1 as SNHLY and CDR2 as FYNNEI. V lost 8 bases, J lost 4 bases, and 14 bases lay in between. The CDR3 is 14 residues long. CDR3 nucleotides: TGTGCCAGCCTTCGGGAATCTCGCACCGGGGAGCTGTTTTTT. This sequence encodes CASLRESRTGELFF.

The V call is TRBV4-3, the J call TRBJ1-1; D ambiguous. Trimming removed 2 bases from V and 5 bases from J, with 9 bases in between. The CDR3 spans 13 residues. Germline V gives CDR1 LGHNA, CDR2 YSLEER. The CDR3 reads CASSQTSWTEAFF. The CDR3 DNA reads as TGCGCCAGCAGCCAAACGTCCTGGACTGAAGCTTTCTTT.

As concerns this clone: Other DNA sequences in the sample encode the same CDR3. This sequence joins TRBV5-1 and TRBJ2-2, with D unresolved. V dropped 4 bases and J dropped 1 base, with 5 bases sitting between them. Germline CDR1 and CDR2: SGHRS and YFSETQ. The CDR3 covers 13 residues. The CDR3 DNA reads TGCGCCAGCAGCCTCAGGAACACCGGGGAGCTGTTTTTT. Encoded protein: CASSLRNTGELFF.

The CDR3 DNA reads as TGTGCCACCAGCAGACAGGGGGCTGGAGAGACCCAGTACTTC. Translated: CATSRQGAGETQYF. V is TRBV15 and J is TRBJ2-5, with 8 bases identical to TRBD1. Germline V gene lookup returns CDR1 LNHNV and CDR2 YYDKDF (reference sequence). This CDR3 contains 14 residues. After removal of 2 bases from V and 4 bases from J, the junction contained 3 bases not matched to a gene.

This clone has only a few counts. The chain employs TRBV27 and TRBJ1-2; 8 positions agree with TRBD1. The CDR3 has 13 residues. The V gene end was trimmed by 5 bases and the J gene end by 2 bases; junction bases not matched to a gene: 1. The germline CDR1 and CDR2 sequences are MNHEY and SMNVEV (reference sequence). The CDR3 sequence is CASSRDRNYGYTF. Written as DNA, the CDR3 is TGTGCCAGCAGTCGGGACAGGAACTATGGCTACACCTTC.

The chain carries TRBV6-1 and TRBJ1-5; a possible D gene is TRBD1 (6 bases). This CDR3 spans 15 amino acids. Germline V gene sequence: CDR1 MNHNS, CDR2 SASEGT. V was pared by 6 bases and J by 2 bases, with 14 bases between. DNA for the CDR3: TGTGCCAGCAGCCCAACGGACAGCCGCAATCAGCCCCAGCATTTT. The encoded protein is CASSPTDSRNQPQHF.

In its sample, this clone was seen a few times. This sequence joins TRBV6-1 and TRBJ2-2; possible D gene TRBD1, 5 bases. The CDR3 sequence is 15 residues long. Per the germline V gene, CDR1 is MNHNS and CDR2 is SASEGT. V was cut by 1 base and J by 2 bases, with 8 bases left in between. The CDR3 DNA is TGTGCCAGCAGTGAAGAGACAGACAACACCGGGGAGCTGTTTTTT. Its protein is CASSEETDNTGELFF.

This clone has more than one count but fewer than ten. V is TRBV29-1 and J is TRBJ2-7, with TRBD2 matching over 13 bases. Germline trimming cut 1 base from V and 6 bases from J; bases unmatched to any gene: 0. CDR3 length: 13 residues. The germline gives CDR1 SQVTM, CDR2 ANQGSEA. CDR3 region: CSVEGLAGGEQYF. DNA of the CDR3: TGCAGCGTTGAAGGACTAGCGGGAGGCGAGCAGTACTTC.

This clone occurred a few times. V is TRBV7-9 and J is TRBJ1-6; D remains ambiguous. V was shortened by 3 bases and J by 10 bases, with 13 bases between the two germline ends. Germline V gene lookup returns CDR1 SEHNR and CDR2 FQNEAQ (reference sequence). This CDR3 is built from 14 residues. CDR3 sequence reads: CASSFPGEGSPLHF. The CDR3 coding sequence is TGTGCCAGCAGCTTTCCGGGAGAAGGATCACCCCTCCACTTT.

This clone has only a few counts. This sequence joins TRBV21-1 and TRBJ2-1; the table assigns TRBD2, which was not confirmed against the DNA. TRBV21-1 is flagged as a pseudogene. This CDR3 comprises 19 residues. The CDR3 DNA sequence: TGTGCCAGCAGCAAAGTGGGTCCTTGTGAGCGCCAACGGGACAATGAGCAGTTCTTC. This gives the protein CASSKVGPCERQRDNEQFF.

This clone turned up a few times. The chain combines TRBV7-2 with TRBJ1-1, with unresolved D. Germline V gene data show CDR1 as SGHTA and CDR2 as FQGNSA. Trimming pared 1 base from V and 4 bases from J, leaving 7 bases between. CDR3 length equals 13 residues. The CDR3 sequence is CASSLDGVTEAFF. DNA for the CDR3: TGTGCCAGCAGCTTAGACGGGGTCACTGAAGCTTTCTTT.

In its sample, this clone was seen a few times. The chain is built from TRBV14 and TRBJ2-5, with TRBD2 matching 11 bases. Germline assignment: CDR1 SGHDN and CDR2 FVKESK. CDR3 length equals 15 residues. Trimming took 4 bases from V and 6 from J; bases not matched to a gene: 7. The CDR3 bases are TGTGCCAGCAGCCTAACTAGCGGGAGTTGGAAGACCCAGTACTTC. This sequence encodes CASSLTSGSWKTQYF.

This clone was counted a few times. The chain combines TRBV18 with TRBJ1-2; 11 nucleotides line up with TRBD1. This CDR3 is 16 amino acids long. The ends lost 2 bases at V and 8 bases at J; junction bases unmatched: 10. Germline V gene data show CDR1 as KGHSH and CDR2 as LQKENI. The CDR3 sequence is CASSPFVPDRGQGYTF. The CDR3 DNA reads TGTGCCAGCTCACCATTTGTTCCGGACAGGGGGCAAGGCTACACCTTC. The whole variable domain, remainder taken from reference TRBV18 and TRBJ1-2, is NAGVMQNPRHLVRRRGQEARLRCSPMKGHSHVYWYRQLPEEGLKFMVYLQKENIIDESGMPKERFSAEFPKEGPSILRIQQVVRGDSAAYFCASSPFVPDRGQGYTFGSGTRLTVV.

This clone was detected only a few times. Other DNA sequences from this sample encode an identical CDR3 as well. The chain uses TRBV30 and TRBJ1-3; possibly TRBD1 for D (5 bases). The germline V gene encodes CDR1 GTSNPN and CDR2 SVGIG (reference sequence). The V gene lost 1 base and the J gene lost 4 bases, with 5 bases spanning the gap. The CDR3 loop spans 12 amino acids. CDR3 amino acids: CAWSGTGNTIYF. The CDR3 bases are TGTGCCTGGAGTGGGACAGGAAACACCATATATTTT.

V is TRBV5-1 and J is TRBJ1-2, with 10 nucleotides matching TRBD1. Trimming took 4 bases from V and 2 from J; bases not matched to a gene: 2. The CDR3 spans 14 residues. In germline, CDR1 is SGHRS, CDR2 YFSETQ. The DNA of the CDR3 is TGCGCCAGCAGCGCGGGACAGGGGAACTATGGCTACACCTTC. It encodes CASSAGQGNYGYTF.

The J gene is TRBJ2-3, the V gene TRBV7-2; D uncertain. CDR3 length: 13 residues. Germline CDR1 reads SGHTA; CDR2 reads FQGNSA. V was clipped by 1 base and J by 6 bases, with 8 bases between them. CDR3 in DNA: TGTGCCAGCAGCTTAGAGCGACGGGATACGCAGTATTTT. Amino acids: CASSLERRDTQYF. The whole variable domain, filled in from reference TRBV7-2 and TRBJ2-3, reads GAGVSQSPSNKVTEKGKDVELRCDPISGHTALYWYRQSLGQGLEFLIYFQGNSAPDKSGLPSDRFSAERTGGSVSTLTIQRTQQEDSAVYLCASSLERRDTQYFGPGTRLTVL.

This chain links TRBV30 with TRBJ2-1; unclear D gene. V lost 3 bases, J lost 3 bases, and 9 bases lay in between. The CDR3 extends over 13 amino acids. Germline assignment: CDR1 GTSNPN and CDR2 SVGIG (reference sequence). The CDR3 DNA follows: TGTGCCTGGAGCAAGAAAGGCTACAATGAGCAGTTCTTC. Its translation: CAWSKKGYNEQFF.

The table lists this clone with a few counts. V and J are TRBV6-1 and TRBJ2-1; D is undetermined. CDR1 and CDR2 from the germline V gene are MNHNS and SASEGT. The germline V and J ends were trimmed by 3 bases and 10 bases, with 13 bases remaining between them. The CDR3 is 13 amino acids. The CDR3 DNA sequence: TGTGCCAGCAGTGATCCAGGAAAGAAAGAGCAGTTCTTC. Its translation: CASSDPGKKEQFF.

The V and J genes are TRBV5-6 and TRBJ2-2; D is uncertain. The CDR3 is made up of 13 amino acids. The V end lost 3 bases, the J end lost 8 bases, and 11 bases lay between the germline ends. Germline CDR1 and CDR2: SGHDT and YYEEEE. The CDR3 sequence is CASSSEFRGELFF. CDR3 DNA: TGTGCCAGCAGCTCCGAATTCCGAGGGGAGCTGTTTTTT.

The V call is TRBV25-1, the J call TRBJ1-1; no reliable D call. Germline V lookup: CDR1 MGHDK, CDR2 SYGVNS. The CDR3 consists of 14 residues. Trimming left V 5 bases short and J 4 bases short, with 14 bases between. CDR3 DNA: TGTGCCAGCAGTCCGCCCGCTGGAGGCACTGAAGCTTTCTTT. Its translation is CASSPPAGGTEAFF.

V and J are TRBV6-5 and TRBJ1-1; no reliable D call. The V gene lost 4 bases and the J gene lost 3 bases, with 3 bases spanning the gap. The CDR3 length is 11 residues. Germline V gene sequence: CDR1 MNHEY, CDR2 SVGAGI. The CDR3: CASSFHTEAFF. DNA of the CDR3: TGTGCCAGCAGTTTCCACACTGAAGCTTTCTTT.

For this clone: This CDR3 is also generated by other DNA sequences in the sample. The chain couples TRBV30 to TRBJ1-5, with a possible D match to TRBD1 (5 bases). In germline, CDR1 is GTSNPN, CDR2 SVGIG (reference sequence). V lost 1 base to trimming and J lost 4 bases, with 8 bases between them. The CDR3 has 13 amino acids. CDR3 nucleotides: TGTGCCTGGAGTGCGCGGGGGAATCAGCCCCAGCATTTT. It specifies CAWSARGNQPQHF.

The rearrangement links TRBV30 to TRBJ1-2; D gene ambiguous. This CDR3 has 14 amino acids. Trimming shortened V by 2 bases and J by 4 bases, and 14 bases separated the two germline ends. Germline loops: CDR1 GTSNPN, CDR2 SVGIG (reference sequence). DNA of the CDR3: TGTGCCTGGAGTAATGACCCCAGGTCCTATGGCTACACCTTC. Protein sequence: CAWSNDPRSYGYTF.

The V call is TRBV19, the J call TRBJ2-2; the D is unclear. This CDR3 region has 12 residues. V was trimmed by 7 bases and J by 6 bases, leaving 9 bases between them. Germline CDR1 is LNHDA and CDR2 is SQIVND (reference sequence). CDR3 nucleotides: TGTGCCAGTAACCCACCGGCCGGGGAGCTGTTTTTT. Protein product: CASNPPAGELFF.

This chain uses TRBV15 with TRBJ2-2; D uncertain. The CDR3 totals 12 residues. CDR1 and CDR2 (germline): LNHNV, YYDKDF (reference sequence). V lost 1 base, J lost 7 bases, and 4 bases lay in between. The CDR3: CATSRANGELFF. DNA of the CDR3: TGTGCCACCAGCAGAGCAAACGGGGAGCTGTTTTTT.

The CDR3 bases are TGTGCCAGCAGTGAAGGAGGAGGCGCAAACTACGAGCAGTACTTC. It translates to CASSEGGGANYEQYF. The rearrangement joins TRBV6-1 to TRBJ2-7; possibly TRBD2 for D (5 bases). Trimming took 1 base from V and 3 from J, leaving 13 bases between them. The CDR3 has 15 amino acids. Per germline, CDR1 MNHNS and CDR2 SASEGT.

This rearrangement joins TRBV6-5 to TRBJ2-7; 9 bases map to TRBD1. Germline V CDR1 and CDR2: MNHEY, SVGAGI. This CDR3 has 14 amino acids. J was trimmed by 2 bases and V by 6 bases; bases with no gene match: 5. The CDR3 reads CASSRGTGTYEQYF. The DNA for the CDR3 is TGTGCCAGCAGCCGCGGGACAGGGACCTACGAGCAGTACTTC.

This clone has more than one count but fewer than ten. V gene TRBV5-4 combines with J gene TRBJ2-7; a possible D gene is TRBD1 (6 bases). V gave up 3 bases and J gave up 4 bases, with 14 bases separating them. This CDR3 contains 14 residues. The V gene's germline CDR1 is SGHNT and CDR2 YYREEE (reference sequence). The CDR3 protein is CASSSGQTMYEQYF. The CDR3 bases are TGTGCCAGCAGCTCGGGACAAACAATGTACGAGCAGTACTTC.